These 26 T cell receptor beta chains share one sample of origin, sequenced in a study of human T cells and chemical hapten exposure (dated by TCRdb to the early 2020s). According to the study, the label for this sample's time point signals: patch test 1, 2 weeks after DPC sensitization. In light of the paper, this sample's treatment or condition label describes: therapeutic diphenylcyclopropenone sensitization with weekly scalp DPC. The library came from RACE. The instrument given in TCRdb is NextSeq 500. TCRdb took the public reads, trimmed them with fastp at Q25, ran MiXCR for clone calling and kept in-frame beta chains. Rows merge per CDR3 protein into single entries with the most common DNA and genes. This sample lists tens of thousands of distinct CDR3 sequences; about 31% were detected once. The ten largest clones add up to roughly 10% of the sample. Sequences were derived from whole blood, sampled in connection with sensitization to the hapten diphenylcyclopropenone (DPC). Every receptor here comes from a middle-aged man with alopecia areata. Some clones in this sample may be carry-over from other donors' samples.

This clonotype was found a few times. This chain uses TRBV6-6 with TRBJ2-7; 9 bases are shared with TRBD2. V was pared by 7 bases and J by 7 bases, with 5 bases of the junction left unmatched. This CDR3 comprises 12 residues. Germline values: CDR1 MNHNY, CDR2 SVGAGI (reference sequence). CDR3 DNA: TGTGCCAGCAACCTGGGACTAGCTGAGCAGTACTTC. Its protein is CASNLGLAEQYF.

The V and J genes are TRBV11-2 and TRBJ2-1; no clear D. Trimming removed 1 base at V and 6 bases at J, with 7 bases between. The CDR3 sequence is 13 residues long. Germline loops: CDR1 SGHAT, CDR2 FQNNGV. The CDR3 DNA sequence: TGTGCCAGCAGCTTAGGCCGTGTCAATGAGCAGTTCTTC. Translating it yields CASSLGRVNEQFF.

In its sample, this clonotype was seen a few times. This chain links TRBV6-2 or TRBV6-3 with TRBJ2-3; TRBD2 matches at 14 bases. This CDR3 has 17 amino acids. Germline V gene lookup returns CDR1 MNHEY and CDR2 SVGEGT. Losses at the gene ends were 6 bases for V and 5 bases for J; bases not matched to a gene: 10. The CDR3 sequence: CASRQTSGRAREDTQYF. As DNA, the CDR3 is TGTGCCAGCAGACAGACTAGCGGGAGGGCCAGGGAAGATACGCAGTATTTT.

The chain links TRBV9 to TRBJ1-4; D not certain. The V end was cut by 0 bases, the J end by 8 bases, with 11 bases between. The CDR3 contains 14 residues. Germline assignment: CDR1 SGDLS and CDR2 YYNGEE. Here the CDR3 reads CASSVVPGAEKLFF. The CDR3 coding sequence is TGTGCCAGCAGCGTAGTCCCGGGAGCGGAAAAACTGTTTTTT.

CDR3 in amino acids: CSARAMLAGGAHETHNEQFF. DNA for the CDR3: TGCAGTGCTAGAGCTATGCTAGCGGGAGGCGCCCACGAAACTCACAATGAGCAGTTCTTC. The V and J genes are TRBV20-1 and TRBJ2-1; TRBD2 agrees at 11 bases. The CDR3 has 20 amino acids. Germline V gene lookup returns CDR1 DFQATT and CDR2 SNEGSKA (reference sequence). J lost 5 bases, V lost 1 base, and 19 bases had no gene match.

The chain employs TRBV20-1 and TRBJ2-7; 7 bases fit TRBD1. The trim removed 8 bases at V and 1 base at J, leaving 5 bases unmatched. CDR3 length equals 12 residues. From germline, CDR1 is DFQATT and CDR2 SNEGSKA (reference sequence). CDR3 residues: CSPRGQSYEQYF. The DNA for the CDR3 is TGCAGTCCCCGGGGACAGTCCTACGAGCAGTACTTC.

The V gene is TRBV4-3, the J gene TRBJ2-5, with 7 bases that match TRBD2. Germline V gives CDR1 LGHNA, CDR2 YSLEER. CDR3 length equals 16 residues. With V trimmed by 1 base and J by 7 bases, 12 bases remained unmatched. Written as DNA, the CDR3 is TGCGCCAGCAGCCAAGGGTCTAGCGGACTTCAGGGGACCCAGTACTTC. The encoded protein is CASSQGSSGLQGTQYF.

V gene TRBV3-1 combines with J gene TRBJ1-5; no reliable D call. Trimming removed 1 base from V and 3 bases from J, with 4 bases in between. Germline V gene lookup returns CDR1 LGHDT and CDR2 YNNKEL (reference sequence). This CDR3 contains 13 residues. The CDR3 loop reads CASSQGDNQPQHF. In DNA form, the CDR3 reads TGTGCCAGCAGCCAAGGCGACAATCAGCCCCAGCATTTT. The full variable domain, in which reference TRBV3-1 and TRBJ1-5 provide the parts outside the CDR3, is DTAVSQTPKYLVTQMGNDKSIKCEQNLGHDTMYWYKQDSKKFLKIMFSYNNKELIINETVPNRFSPKSPDKAHLNLHINSLELGDSAVYFCASSQGDNQPQHFGDGTRLSIL.

This clonotype was picked up a small number of times. J is TRBJ2-1 and V is TRBV28; the D is unclear. The CDR3 runs 16 residues. Trimming removed 7 bases from V and 4 bases from J, with 20 bases in between. Germline CDR1 reads MDHEN; CDR2 reads SYDVKM. This chain's CDR3 is CASISPGSIRYNEQFF. As DNA, the CDR3 is TGTGCCAGCATCTCCCCCGGCTCCATACGTTACAATGAGCAGTTCTTC.

The rearrangement uses TRBV7-3 and TRBJ1-2, with 9 bases fitting TRBD1. The CDR3 contains 16 residues. The V segment lost 2 bases and the J segment 0 bases; nucleotides outside the gene matches: 4. From germline, CDR1 is SGHTA and CDR2 FQGTGA. CDR3 amino acids: CASSLGGQGANYGYTF. In DNA form, the CDR3 reads TGTGCCAGCAGCTTAGGGGGACAGGGAGCTAACTATGGCTACACCTTC.

The chain joins TRBV30 to TRBJ1-1; D is undetermined. Between the trimmed V and J ends, which lost 5 bases and 1 base, there was a span of 2 bases. This CDR3 is 10 amino acids long. Germline V gene data show CDR1 as GTSNPN and CDR2 as SVGIG (reference sequence). The CDR3 region has the DNA TGTGCCTGGGGGAACACTGAAGCTTTCTTT. Residues: CAWGNTEAFF.

This chain links TRBV20-1 with TRBJ2-2; D is unclear. V was pared by 3 bases and J by 0 bases, with 11 bases between. The CDR3 covers 15 residues. The germline V gene has CDR1 DFQATT and CDR2 SNEGSKA (reference sequence). In nucleotides, the CDR3 is TGCAGTGCTAGCGTCGGACGGACGAACACCGGGGAGCTGTTTTTT. It yields the protein CSASVGRTNTGELFF.

This clonotype showed up just a few times. This chain connects TRBV10-2 to TRBJ2-7; D is unclear. This CDR3 has 12 amino acids. Trimming pared 3 bases from V and 2 bases from J, leaving 5 bases between. CDR1 and CDR2 (germline): WSHSY, SAAADI. CDR3 residues: CASSDSAYEQYF. The CDR3 DNA sequence: TGCGCCAGCAGTGACTCGGCCTACGAGCAGTACTTC.

This clonotype appeared a few times. The J gene is TRBJ1-1, the V gene TRBV20-1; 9 bases fit TRBD1. CDR3 length equals 13 residues. The ends lost 6 bases at V and 3 bases at J; junction bases unmatched: 5. Germline CDR1 and CDR2: DFQATT and SNEGSKA (reference sequence). CDR3 bases: TGCAGTGCCCCCCGGGACAGGGACACTGAAGCTTTCTTT. This gives the protein CSAPRDRDTEAFF.

This clonotype was recorded a few times. The V gene is TRBV27, the J gene TRBJ2-1, with 11 bases fitting TRBD2. This CDR3 has 16 residues. V trimming: 5 bases; J trimming: 5 bases; junction bases outside the gene matches: 8. Looked up from germline, CDR1 is MNHEY and CDR2 is SMNVEV (reference sequence). In nucleotides, the CDR3 is TGTGCCAGCAGTAAATCCGGGACTAGCGGAAACAATGAGCAGTTCTTC. Protein: CASSKSGTSGNNEQFF.

The rearrangement uses TRBV27 and TRBJ2-7; 7 bases match TRBD1. V lost 4 bases to trimming and J lost 0 bases; unmatched junction nucleotides: 6. The CDR3 extends over 15 amino acids. Germline V CDR1 and CDR2: MNHEY, SMNVEV (reference sequence). CDR3 DNA sequence: TGTGCCAGCAGTTACAGGGGCCCAAGCTCCTACGAGCAGTACTTC. Encoded protein: CASSYRGPSSYEQYF.

The rearrangement uses TRBV28 and TRBJ2-4, with TRBD1 matching 7 bases. The CDR3 totals 14 residues. The ends lost 5 bases at V and 2 bases at J; junction bases unmatched: 3. Germline V gives CDR1 MDHEN, CDR2 SYDVKM. CDR3 bases: TGTGCCAGCAGTCCGACAGGGCCCAAAAACATTCAGTACTTC. Translated, it gives CASSPTGPKNIQYF.

This chain joins TRBV14 and TRBJ1-1, with D possibly matching TRBD1 (5 bases). The CDR3 sequence is 12 residues long. Germline V lookup: CDR1 SGHDN, CDR2 FVKESK. The germline V and J ends were trimmed by 2 bases and 9 bases, with 10 bases remaining between them. This CDR3 reads CASSQTGRQAFF. The CDR3 nucleotides read TGTGCCAGCAGCCAAACAGGACGCCAAGCTTTCTTT.

This chain uses TRBV10-3 with TRBJ2-1; 11 bases are shared with TRBD2. V shed 0 bases, J shed 0 bases, and the junction held 10 bases outside the gene matches. This CDR3 is built from 20 residues. Germline V CDR1 and CDR2: ENHRY, SYGVKD. This CDR3 reads CAISESARTSGPNSYNEQFF. CDR3 DNA sequence: TGTGCCATCAGTGAGTCGGCTCGGACTAGCGGGCCAAACTCCTACAATGAGCAGTTCTTC.

The J gene is TRBJ1-3, the V gene TRBV11-2, with no clear D. Germline V gene data show CDR1 as SGHAT and CDR2 as FQNNGV. V was clipped by 4 bases and J by 4 bases, with 14 bases between them. This CDR3 comprises 15 residues. The CDR3, as DNA: TGTGCCAGCAGCTCCCAAACGGGATGGGGAAACACCATATATTTT. This codes for CASSSQTGWGNTIYF.

This clonotype appeared a single time. The chain joins TRBV3-1 to TRBJ1-2; TRBD1 matches at 10 bases. J was trimmed by 7 bases and V by 4 bases; bases with no gene match: 12. From germline, CDR1 is LGHDT and CDR2 YNNKEL (reference sequence). CDR3 length equals 16 residues. The CDR3 protein is CASSRDRGSFGFGYTF. DNA for the CDR3: TGTGCCAGCAGCCGGGACAGGGGTAGTTTTGGATTTGGCTACACCTTC. The full variable domain, completed using reference TRBV3-1 and TRBJ1-2, is DTAVSQTPKYLVTQMGNDKSIKCEQNLGHDTMYWYKQDSKKFLKIMFSYNNKELIINETVPNRFSPKSPDKAHLNLHINSLELGDSAVYFCASSRDRGSFGFGYTFGSGTRLTVV.

The gene calls are TRBV7-3 and TRBJ2-2, with 7 bases fitting TRBD1. The CDR3 is made up of 14 amino acids. From germline, CDR1 is SGHTA and CDR2 FQGTGA. Trimming removed 8 bases from V and 0 bases from J; junction bases left unmatched: 3. CDR3 DNA sequence: TGTGCCAGCCGGGACAGACCGAACACCGGGGAGCTGTTTTTT. It is translated as CASRDRPNTGELFF. Combining the CDR3 with reference TRBV7-3 and TRBJ2-2 gives the whole variable domain GAGVSQTPSNKVTEKGKYVELRCDPISGHTALYWYRQSLGQGPEFLIYFQGTGAADDSGLPNDRFFAVRPEGSVSTLKIQRTERGDSAVYLCASRDRPNTGELFFGEGSRLTVL.

The chain combines TRBV7-2 with TRBJ2-7, with D tentatively TRBD1 or TRBD2 (5 bases each). The germline CDR1 and CDR2 sequences are SGHTA and FQGNSA. This CDR3 has 13 amino acids. The V end lost 5 bases, the J end lost 6 bases, and 14 bases lay between the germline ends. CDR3 in DNA: TGTGCCAGCAGCCCCGGGGCTCGTCTCGAGCAGTACTTC. Translation gives CASSPGARLEQYF.

The count of this clonotype is one. V gene TRBV4-3 combines with J gene TRBJ2-7; D gene ambiguous. Per germline, CDR1 LGHNA and CDR2 YSLEER. V lost 0 bases to trimming and J lost 9 bases, with 15 bases between them. The CDR3 has 14 amino acids. The CDR3 protein is CASSQERTYVLQYF. CDR3 nucleotide sequence: TGCGCCAGCAGCCAAGAGAGGACCTACGTTTTGCAGTACTTC.

The V call is TRBV5-4, the J call TRBJ2-3; 9 bases align to TRBD2. The CDR3 runs 17 residues. J lost 2 bases, V lost 4 bases, and 11 bases had no gene match. Germline V lookup: CDR1 SGHNT, CDR2 YYREEE (reference sequence). This CDR3 is CASSLITLAGHTDTQYF. DNA for the CDR3: TGTGCCAGCAGCCTCATCACCCTAGCGGGACACACAGATACGCAGTATTTT.

The gene calls are TRBV10-3 and TRBJ2-6; 9 bases are shared with TRBD1. Trimming removed 4 bases from V and 2 bases from J; junction bases left unmatched: 6. Germline V gene sequence: CDR1 ENHRY, CDR2 SYGVKD. The CDR3 sequence is 17 residues long. The CDR3: CAISGGTGGAGANVLTF. The CDR3 DNA is TGTGCCATCAGTGGAGGAACAGGGGGCGCTGGGGCCAACGTCCTGACTTTC.